This T cell receptor beta chain was sequenced in a study of long-term antiretroviral therapy in people with HIV. Sequencing relied on immunoSEQ assay v3.0, run at survey level. Sequenced by immunoSEQ multiplex PCR; TCRdb stores in-frame clones only, minus some. This table has about 22,000 clones, around three quarters appearing once. Trimming left V 2 bases short and J 4 bases short, with 12 bases between. CDR3 length: 14 amino acids. In germline, CDR1 is MNHEY, CDR2 SVGAGI. Source: unsorted PBMCs, taken 4.1 years after starting antiretroviral therapy. The TCR comes from a woman in her thirties or forties with HIV. This chain connects TRBV6-5 to TRBJ2-7; D might be TRBD1 (6 bases). The CDR3 DNA sequence: TGTGCCAGCAGTTACCTCCTGGGGGCTTACGAGCAGTACTTC. It yields the protein CASSYLLGAYEQYF.